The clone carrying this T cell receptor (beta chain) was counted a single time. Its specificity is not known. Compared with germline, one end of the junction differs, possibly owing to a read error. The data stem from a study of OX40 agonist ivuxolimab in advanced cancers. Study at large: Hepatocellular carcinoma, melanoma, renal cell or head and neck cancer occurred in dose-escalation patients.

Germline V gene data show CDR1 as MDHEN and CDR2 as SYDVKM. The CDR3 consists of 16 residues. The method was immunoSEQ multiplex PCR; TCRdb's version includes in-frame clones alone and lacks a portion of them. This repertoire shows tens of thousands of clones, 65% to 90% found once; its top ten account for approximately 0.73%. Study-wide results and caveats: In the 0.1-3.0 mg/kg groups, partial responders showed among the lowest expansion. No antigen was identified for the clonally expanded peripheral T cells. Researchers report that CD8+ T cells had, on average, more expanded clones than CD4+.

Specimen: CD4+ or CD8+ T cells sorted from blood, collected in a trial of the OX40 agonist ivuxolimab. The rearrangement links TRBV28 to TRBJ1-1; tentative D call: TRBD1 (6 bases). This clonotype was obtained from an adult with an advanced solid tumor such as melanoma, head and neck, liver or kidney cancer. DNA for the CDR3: TGTGCCAGCAGCTTATACAGGGCGGTGACCAACACTGAAGCTTTCTTT. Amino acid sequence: CASSLYRAVTNTEAFF.